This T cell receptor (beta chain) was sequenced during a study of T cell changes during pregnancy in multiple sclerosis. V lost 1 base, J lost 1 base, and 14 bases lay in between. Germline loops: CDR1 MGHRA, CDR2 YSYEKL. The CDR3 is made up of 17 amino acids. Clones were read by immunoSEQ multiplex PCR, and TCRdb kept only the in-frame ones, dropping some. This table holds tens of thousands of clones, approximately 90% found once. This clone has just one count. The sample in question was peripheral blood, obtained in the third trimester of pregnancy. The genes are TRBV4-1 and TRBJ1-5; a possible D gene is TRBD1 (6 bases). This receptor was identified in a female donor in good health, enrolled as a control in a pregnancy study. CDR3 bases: TGCGCCAGCAGCCAAGCACCAGGGGATATAAGCAATCAGCCCCAGCATTTT. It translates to CASSQAPGDISNQPQHF.